The 19 T cell receptor beta chains below come from one sample, sequenced in a study of tumor-infiltrating lymphocytes in primary liver carcinoma. DNA and RNA were both co-extracted from 20-30 mg of bulk tissue that had not been sorted. The investigators made TCR beta cDNA from approximately 500 ng total RNA, using a constant-region primer. Three-round nested multiplex PCR performed with slightly modified ARM-PCR produced the TCR beta libraries. The first two PCR rounds, around 10 cycles each, used TRBV1-TRBV30 forward primers and a C-beta reverse primer. TCRdb reprocessed the multiplex PCR reads via MiXCR and lists one record per CDR3 protein. The sample has roughly 200,000 distinct CDR3 sequences, over 80% seen once; the top ten hold around a sixth. Material: tumor tissue from primary liver carcinoma. The source of these receptors is a man aged 40-55 years with primary liver carcinoma and hepatitis B virus infection.

Comments on this clonotype: The junction departs from germline at one end; a sequencing error may be responsible. The chain uses TRBV6-1 and TRBJ2-6; 11 nucleotides align to TRBD1. The CDR3 runs 16 residues. Germline CDR1 reads MNHNS; CDR2 reads SASEGT. CDR3 residues: CAGNGTGGPGANILTF. The CDR3, as DNA: TGTGCCGGTAACGGGACAGGGGGTCCTGGGGCCAATATCCTCACTTTC.

This clonotype was found once. One end of the junction varies from germline; a read error may be responsible. CDR3 amino acids: CANSVDGAGELFF. The CDR3 DNA reads as TGTGCCAACAGCGTCGACGGCGCCGGGGAGCTGTTTTTT. The gene calls are TRBV5-4 and TRBJ2-2; D is unresolved. Germline loops: CDR1 SGHNT, CDR2 YYREEE (reference sequence). This CDR3 has 13 amino acids.

Note on this clonotype: No DNA is shown, since the ends of the CDR3 on it are uncertain; the CDR3 is the one TCRdb lists. The chain combines TRBV6-1 with TRBJ1-4; the DNA was not compared with TRBD1, the D call given in the table. Counting both end residues, the CDR3 totals 16 amino acids. Germline CDR1 is MNHNS and CDR2 is SASEGT. The CDR3 sequence is CPSSEVGQGINETLFF.

This chain's CDR3 is CASGSSRDCSYEQYF. The DNA of the CDR3 is TGTGCTAGCGGCTCATCCCGGGACTGCTCCTACGAGCAGTACTTC. The V gene is TRBV11-1, the J gene TRBJ2-7; perhaps TRBD2 as D (6 bases). There are 15 residues in the CDR3. Germline V lookup: CDR1 SGHAT, CDR2 FQDESV (reference sequence).

Regarding this clonotype: This likely comes from a read error, as the CDR3 has no conserved phenylalanine or tryptophan at its end. The chain has TRBV11-2 and TRBJ2-3, with 7 bases identical to TRBD2. This CDR3 is 16 amino acids long. Germline V gene lookup returns CDR1 SGHAT and CDR2 FQNNGV. CDR3 amino acids: CASSRETGRVGDTQYV. The CDR3 region has the DNA TGTGCTAGCAGCCGCGAAACTGGGAGGGTCGGAGATACGCAGTATGTT.

As concerns this clonotype: The junction and the germline gene differ at one end; a read error may be behind it. This rearrangement joins TRBV7-8 to TRBJ2-7; D is unclear. The CDR3 is 11 residues long. Germline CDR1 and CDR2: SGHVS and FQNEAQ. The CDR3 spells CAGSSSYEQYF. The CDR3 DNA sequence: TGTGCCGGCAGTTCATCCTACGAGCAGTACTTC.

A remark on this clonotype: One junction end does not reproduce the germline sequence, and a read error may be involved. The rearrangement joins TRBV10-1 to TRBJ2-7; possible D gene TRBD2, 5 bases. Germline loops: CDR1 WNHNN, CDR2 SYGVQD (reference sequence). CDR3 length: 14 residues. CDR3 residues: CASSGETNGYEQYF. The CDR3 nucleotides read TGCGCCAGTAGTGGGGAGACTAACGGATACGAGCAGTACTTC.

In regard to this clonotype: One end of the junction is discordant with germline, which a read error may explain. The chain couples TRBV5-1 to TRBJ2-1, with TRBD1 identical over 7 bases. CDR1 SGHRS and CDR2 YFSETQ come from the germline V gene. This CDR3 comprises 12 residues. Here the CDR3 DNA reads TGCGCTAGCAGCTCCTACAGGGGCGAGCAGTTATTC. This gives the protein CASSSYRGEQLF.

Regarding this clonotype: This sequence may be a read error, since a much larger clone differs from it by one base. The rearrangement links TRBV12-3 or TRBV12-4 to TRBJ2-1, with 7 bases fitting TRBD1. CDR3 length: 13 amino acids. DNA of the CDR3: TGTGTCAGCCCTCCGGACAGGTACAATGAGCAGTTCTTC. Translation gives CVSPPDRYNEQFF.

Note on this clonotype: At one boundary the junction diverges from the germline segment, which might be a read error. V is TRBV29-1 and J is TRBJ1-2; D remains ambiguous. The germline gives CDR1 SQVTM, CDR2 ANQGSEA. This CDR3 contains 13 residues. The CDR3 protein is CSVYLTRDYGFTF. The CDR3 bases are TGCAGCGTGTATCTTACTCGCGACTATGGCTTCACCTTC.

For this clonotype: An end of the junction differs from the germline gene, which may be a read error. The chain couples TRBV12-3 or TRBV12-4 to TRBJ2-5; no definite D call. The CDR3 loop spans 14 amino acids. CDR3 sequence reads: CASSPACVEETHYF. CDR3 bases: TGTGCCAGCAGTCCCGCCTGCGTTGAAGAGACCCATTACTTC.

Turning to this clonotype: The junction shows a germline mismatch at one end, possibly a read error. The gene calls are TRBV4-2 and TRBJ1-2; D remains ambiguous. The germline CDR1 and CDR2 sequences are LGHNA and YNFKEQ. The CDR3 length is 14 residues. CDR3 in DNA: TGTACCAGCAGCGCCCTTGATGGAAACTATGGCTACAACTTC. This encodes CTSSALDGNYGYNF.

To note about this clonotype: The junction does not match germline at one end; this may be a read error. The chain carries TRBV19 and TRBJ2-7; 7 bases fit TRBD2. The CDR3 contains 14 residues. Germline values: CDR1 LNHDA, CDR2 SQIVND (reference sequence). This chain's CDR3 is CASSYQAGTYDQYF. The CDR3 DNA follows: TGTGCCAGTAGTTATCAAGCGGGGACCTACGATCAGTACTTC.

Points on this clonotype: A much larger clone lies a single base off, so this may be a read error. The J gene is TRBJ2-2, the V gene TRBV30; 8 nucleotides line up with TRBD1. Germline values: CDR1 GTSNPN, CDR2 SVGIG (reference sequence). The CDR3 consists of 14 residues. CDR3 region: CARRQGPNTGELFF. CDR3 sequence (DNA): TGTGCCCGGAGACAGGGGCCGAACACCGGGGAGCTGTTTTTT.

With respect to this clonotype: A single base separates this from a much larger clone, so it may be a read error. V and J are TRBV6-2 or TRBV6-3 and TRBJ1-5; no definite D call. Per germline, CDR1 MNHEY and CDR2 SVGEGT. Trimming removed 9 bases from V and 0 bases from J, with 12 bases in between. The CDR3 runs to 14 residues. The CDR3 DNA reads as TGTGCCAGTACCACGCCCTATAGCAATCAGCCCCAGCATTTT. This encodes CASTTPYSNQPQHF.

This chain uses TRBV10-2 with TRBJ1-6; D call uncertain. This CDR3 is 14 amino acids long. From germline, CDR1 is WSHSY and CDR2 SAAADI. Trimming stripped 11 bases from V and 6 bases from J, with 17 bases between. The CDR3 reads CACTESTVNSPLHF. The CDR3 DNA reads as TGCGCCTGCACTGAGTCCACGGTTAATTCACCCCTCCACTTT.

About this clonotype: One end of the junction varies from germline; a read error may be responsible. The rearrangement joins TRBV2 to TRBJ1-5, with D unresolved. The CDR3 consists of 14 residues. CDR1 is SNHLY, CDR2 FYNNEI, per germline. The CDR3 sequence: CASSDRTLNQPHHF. The CDR3 region has the DNA TGTGCCAGCAGTGATCGGACCCTCAATCAGCCCCATCATTTT. The complete variable domain, with remaining parts taken from reference TRBV2 and TRBJ1-5, reads EPEVTQTPSHQVTQMGQEVILRCVPISNHLYFYWYRQILGQKVEFLVSFYNNEISEKSEIFDDQFSVERPDGSNFTLKIRSTKLEDSAMYFCASSDRTLNQPHHFGDGTRLSIL.

A remark on this clonotype: At one end the junction does not follow the germline gene, possibly because of a read error. The gene calls are TRBV11-2 and TRBJ1-5, with a weak D call TRBD1 (5 bases). CDR3 size: 17 residues. Germline CDR1 SGHAT, CDR2 FQNNGV. CDR3 in DNA: TGTGCCAGCAGCTTAGTAGGGGTAACTTGGAGCAATCAACCCCAGCATTTT. Translated: CASSLVGVTWSNQPQHF.

As for this clonotype: The junction does not match germline at one end; this may be a read error. This sequence joins TRBV29-1 and TRBJ2-5, with D unresolved. Looked up from germline, CDR1 is SQVTM and CDR2 is ANQGSEA. This CDR3 contains 12 residues. This CDR3 is CRDPLGVETKYF. The CDR3 nucleotides read TGCAGGGATCCACTGGGCGTGGAGACCAAGTACTTC.